These 10 T cell receptor beta chains were all obtained from the same sample, sequenced in a study of shared clonotypes between healthy human individuals. TCRdb's copy holds only in-frame clones and misses some; the assay was immunoSEQ multiplex PCR. This table holds 2,500,000 or so clones, 80% to 95% found once. The sample comprised naive CD4+ T cells from PBMCs. This sample's subset: CD45RA+ positively selected. The receptors originated from a man aged 18 to 30 in good health. Some clones in this sample may be carry-over from other donors' samples.

The J gene is TRBJ2-7, the V gene TRBV6-5, with 13 bases identical to TRBD2. The germline V gene encodes CDR1 MNHEY and CDR2 SVGAGI. V trimming: 7 bases; J trimming: 12 bases; junction bases outside the gene matches: 6. There are 12 residues in the CDR3. DNA for the CDR3: TGTGCCAGCACCGGACTAGCGGGAGATCGGTACTTC. Its translation: CASTGLAGDRYF.

The chain is built from TRBV29-1 and TRBJ1-1; D possibly corresponds to TRBD1 (5 bases). Trimming left V 5 bases short and J 7 bases short, with 20 bases between. The CDR3 loop spans 14 amino acids. Germline lookup yields CDR1 SQVTM and CDR2 ANQGSEA. Here the CDR3 reads CSVSPVLGVLEAFF. The CDR3 nucleotides read TGCAGCGTTTCCCCCGTGTTAGGGGTTCTTGAAGCTTTCTTT.

The chain carries TRBV19 and TRBJ1-5; perhaps TRBD1 as D (5 bases). The V and J ends lost 1 base and 0 bases respectively, with 25 bases between them. The CDR3 length is 21 residues. Germline V gene sequence: CDR1 LNHDA, CDR2 SQIVND (reference sequence). The CDR3 DNA follows: TGTGCCAGTAGTATAGGCCCCAGAACCCCCTATGGGGGATATAGCAATCAGCCCCAGCATTTT. This codes for CASSIGPRTPYGGYSNQPQHF. The variable domain in full, with the rest retrieved from reference TRBV19 and TRBJ1-5, is DGGITQSPKYLFRKEGQNVTLSCEQNLNHDAMYWYRQDPGQGLRLIYYSQIVNDFQKGDIAEGYSVSREKKESFPLTVTSAQKNPTAFYLCASSIGPRTPYGGYSNQPQHFGDGTRLSIL.

The rearrangement links TRBV5-4 to TRBJ2-7, with 7 bases lining up with TRBD2. V shed 1 base, J shed 4 bases, and the junction held 5 bases outside the gene matches. Per the germline V gene, CDR1 is SGHNT and CDR2 is YYREEE (reference sequence). The CDR3 runs 14 residues. The CDR3 nucleotides read TGTGCCAGCAGCTTGAGTCCTAGCGGTTACGAGCAGTACTTC. This codes for CASSLSPSGYEQYF.

The V call is TRBV5-1, the J call TRBJ2-4; D is possibly TRBD1 (5 bases). The V and J ends lost 4 bases and 6 bases respectively, with 11 bases between them. Germline V lookup: CDR1 SGHRS, CDR2 YFSETQ. The CDR3 extends over 13 amino acids. The CDR3 is CASSQKGLNIQYF. CDR3 bases: TGCGCCAGCAGCCAGAAGGGGTTAAACATTCAGTACTTC.

Note on this clone: The same CDR3 also results from other DNA sequences found in this sample. The chain has TRBV11-1 and TRBJ2-5; the match to TRBD1 covers 10 bases. CDR1 SGHAT and CDR2 FQDESV come from the germline V gene (reference sequence). V shed 4 bases and J 4 bases; nucleotides not matched to a gene: 3. The length of the CDR3 is 14 residues. DNA for the CDR3: TGTGCCAGCAGCTCCGGACAGGGGGGAGAGACCCAGTACTTC. It yields the protein CASSSGQGGETQYF.

The V gene is TRBV5-4, the J gene TRBJ2-3; 11 bases match TRBD2. The CDR3 is 18 amino acids. Germline loops: CDR1 SGHNT, CDR2 YYREEE (reference sequence). The V gene end was trimmed by 2 bases and the J gene end by 0 bases; junction bases not matched to a gene: 8. CDR3 nucleotide sequence: TGTGCCAGCAGCTTAACCGTGACTAGCGGGGTTAGCACAGATACGCAGTATTTT. It codes for CASSLTVTSGVSTDTQYF.

The chain recombines TRBV2 with TRBJ2-1, with D perhaps matching TRBD1 or TRBD2 (5 bases each). This CDR3 spans 15 amino acids. Between the trimmed V and J ends, which lost 2 bases and 0 bases, there was a span of 8 bases. Germline-derived CDR1 and CDR2 are SNHLY and FYNNEI. The CDR3 region has the DNA TGTGCCAGCAGTGAATGGGGACCCTCCTACAATGAGCAGTTCTTC. Translated, it gives CASSEWGPSYNEQFF.

The chain joins TRBV5-4 to TRBJ2-7; 7 nucleotides align to TRBD2. Germline V gives CDR1 SGHNT, CDR2 YYREEE (reference sequence). This CDR3 has 15 amino acids. V dropped 4 bases and J dropped 5; count of bases not matched to a gene: 12. The CDR3 sequence is CASSPGGAGVDEQYF. CDR3 DNA sequence: TGTGCCAGCAGCCCTGGTGGGGCGGGAGTCGACGAGCAGTACTTC.

In its sample, this clone was seen once. This rearrangement joins TRBV7-9 to TRBJ2-1; possibly TRBD2 for D (6 bases). Germline CDR1 SEHNR, CDR2 FQNEAQ (reference sequence). V was clipped by 1 base and J by 10 bases, with 17 bases between them. The CDR3 has 15 amino acids. CDR3 DNA: TGTGCCAGCAGCTTAGGACTAGACATAGGGAGGGAGCAGTTCTTC. Its protein product is CASSLGLDIGREQFF.